This TCR beta chain was profiled in a study of T cells after yellow fever vaccination. Study observations and caveats: The study re-detected most primary-vaccination clones after the booster (around 96% CD4, roughly 85% CD8). The study noted that FACS-sorted repertoires could contain abundant clonotypes contaminating from the bulk population.

The CDR3 consists of 13 residues. Germline V lookup: CDR1 LGHNA, CDR2 YSLEER. Trimming took off 0 bases at V and 10 bases at J, with 10 bases between the two ends. This clonotype was observed at least ten times. The antigen is undetermined. Researchers made TCR cDNA using 5'RACE template switching, and this step added a universal primer site and UMIs. TCRdb used MiXCR to reprocess the 5' RACE reads, holding one entry per CDR3 protein. The data contain about 220,000 distinct CDR3 sequences, roughly 3% of them singletons. The specimen was CD4+ T cells sorted from PBMCs, collected 10 days after the yellow fever booster vaccination. V and J are TRBV4-3 and TRBJ1-5; D unresolved. The source is a young man who received the YFV17D yellow fever vaccine. CDR3 sequence (DNA): TGCGCCAGCAGCCAAGATACCCGGGAACCCCAGCATTTT. Protein product: CASSQDTREPQHF.